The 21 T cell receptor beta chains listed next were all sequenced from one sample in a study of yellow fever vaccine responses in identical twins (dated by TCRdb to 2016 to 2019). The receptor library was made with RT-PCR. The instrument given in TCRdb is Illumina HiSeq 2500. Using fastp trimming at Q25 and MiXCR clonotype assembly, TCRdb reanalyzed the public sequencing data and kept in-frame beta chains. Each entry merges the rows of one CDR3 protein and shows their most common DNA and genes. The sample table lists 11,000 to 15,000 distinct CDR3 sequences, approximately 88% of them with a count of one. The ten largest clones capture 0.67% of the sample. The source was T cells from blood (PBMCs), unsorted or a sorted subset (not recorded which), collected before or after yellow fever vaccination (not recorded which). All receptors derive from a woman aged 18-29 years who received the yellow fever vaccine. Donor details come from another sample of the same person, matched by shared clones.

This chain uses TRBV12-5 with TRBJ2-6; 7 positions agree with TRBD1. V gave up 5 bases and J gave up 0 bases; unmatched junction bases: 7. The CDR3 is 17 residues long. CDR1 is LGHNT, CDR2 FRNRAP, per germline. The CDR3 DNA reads TGTGCTAGTGGTCCCCCGACAGGGACCTCTGGGGCCAACGTCCTGACTTTC. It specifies CASGPPTGTSGANVLTF. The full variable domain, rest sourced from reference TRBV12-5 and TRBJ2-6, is DARVTQTPRHKVTEMGQEVTMRCQPILGHNTVFWYRQTMMQGLELLAYFRNRAPLDDSGMPKDRFSAEMPDATLATLKIQPSEPRDSAVYFCASGPPTGTSGANVLTFGAGSRLTVL.

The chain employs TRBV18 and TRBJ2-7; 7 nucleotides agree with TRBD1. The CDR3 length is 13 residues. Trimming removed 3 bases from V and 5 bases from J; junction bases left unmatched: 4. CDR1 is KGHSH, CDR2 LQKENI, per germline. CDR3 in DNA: TGTGCCAGCTCACCGTCAGGGGGTAACGAGCAGTACTTC. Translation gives CASSPSGGNEQYF. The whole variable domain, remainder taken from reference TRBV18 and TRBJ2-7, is NAGVMQNPRHLVRRRGQEARLRCSPMKGHSHVYWYRQLPEEGLKFMVYLQKENIIDESGMPKERFSAEFPKEGPSILRIQQVVRGDSAAYFCASSPSGGNEQYFGPGTRLTVT.

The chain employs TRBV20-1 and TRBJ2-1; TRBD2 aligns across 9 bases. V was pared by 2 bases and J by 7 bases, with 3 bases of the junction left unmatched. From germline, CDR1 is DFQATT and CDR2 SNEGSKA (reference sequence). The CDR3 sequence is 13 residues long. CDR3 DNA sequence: TGCAGTGCTAGACGGCTAGCGGGGAATGAGCAGTTCTTC. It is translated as CSARRLAGNEQFF.

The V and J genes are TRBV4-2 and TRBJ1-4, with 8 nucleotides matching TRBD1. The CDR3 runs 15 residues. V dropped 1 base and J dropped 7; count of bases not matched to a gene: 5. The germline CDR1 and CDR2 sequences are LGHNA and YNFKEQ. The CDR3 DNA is TGTGCCAGCAGCCAAGGTCAGGGGGCAGCTGAAAAACTGTTTTTT. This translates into CASSQGQGAAEKLFF.

CDR3 in DNA: TGTGCCAGCAGCTCACTAGCGGCCAACTACAATGAGCAGTTCTTC. Protein sequence: CASSSLAANYNEQFF. V usage is TRBV5-4 and J usage is TRBJ2-1; 8 nucleotides agree with TRBD2. After removal of 3 bases from V and 3 bases from J, the junction contained 5 bases not matched to a gene. Germline-derived CDR1 and CDR2 are SGHNT and YYREEE (reference sequence). The CDR3 is made up of 15 amino acids.

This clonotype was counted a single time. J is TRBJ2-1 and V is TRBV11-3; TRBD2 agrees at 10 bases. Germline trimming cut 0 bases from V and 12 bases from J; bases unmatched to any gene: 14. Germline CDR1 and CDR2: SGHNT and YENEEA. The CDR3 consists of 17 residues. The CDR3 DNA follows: TGTGCCAGCAGCTTAGATCTGGCTAGCGGGAGCGAATCGGGGCAGTTCTTC. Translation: CASSLDLASGSESGQFF.

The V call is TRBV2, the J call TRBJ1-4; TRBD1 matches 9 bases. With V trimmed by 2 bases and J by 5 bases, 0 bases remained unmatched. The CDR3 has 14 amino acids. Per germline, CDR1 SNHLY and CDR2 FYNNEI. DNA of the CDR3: TGTGCCAGCAGTGAAACAGGGGGCAATGAAAAACTGTTTTTT. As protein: CASSETGGNEKLFF.

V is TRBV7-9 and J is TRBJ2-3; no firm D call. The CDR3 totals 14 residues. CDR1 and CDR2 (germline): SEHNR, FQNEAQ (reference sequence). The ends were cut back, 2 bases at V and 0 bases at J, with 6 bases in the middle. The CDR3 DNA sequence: TGTGCCAGCAGCTTATGGGGTAGCACAGATACGCAGTATTTT. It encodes CASSLWGSTDTQYF.

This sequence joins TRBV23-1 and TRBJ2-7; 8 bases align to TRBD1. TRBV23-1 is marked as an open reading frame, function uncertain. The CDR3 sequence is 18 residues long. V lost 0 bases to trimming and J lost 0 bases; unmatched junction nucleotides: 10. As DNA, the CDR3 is TGCGCCAGCAGTCAATCCTTGGGACAGGCGGGAAACTCCTACGAGCAGTACGTC. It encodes CASSQSLGQAGNSYEQYV.

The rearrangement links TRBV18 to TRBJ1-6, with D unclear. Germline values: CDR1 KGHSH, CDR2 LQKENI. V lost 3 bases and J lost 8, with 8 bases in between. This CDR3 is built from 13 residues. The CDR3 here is CASSPNSDSPLHF. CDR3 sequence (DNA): TGTGCCAGCTCACCTAACAGCGATTCACCCCTCCACTTT.

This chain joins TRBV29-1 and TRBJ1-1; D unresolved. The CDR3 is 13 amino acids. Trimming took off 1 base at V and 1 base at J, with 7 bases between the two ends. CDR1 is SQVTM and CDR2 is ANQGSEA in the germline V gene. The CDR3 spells CSVEVWANTEAFF. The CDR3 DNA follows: TGCAGCGTTGAAGTCTGGGCGAACACTGAAGCTTTCTTT.

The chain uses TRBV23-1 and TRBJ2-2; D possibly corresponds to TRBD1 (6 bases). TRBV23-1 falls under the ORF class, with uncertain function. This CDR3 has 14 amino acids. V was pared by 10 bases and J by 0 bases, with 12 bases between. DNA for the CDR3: TGCGCCACCGGACAGCGATCGAACACCGGGGAGCTGTTTTTT. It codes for CATGQRSNTGELFF.

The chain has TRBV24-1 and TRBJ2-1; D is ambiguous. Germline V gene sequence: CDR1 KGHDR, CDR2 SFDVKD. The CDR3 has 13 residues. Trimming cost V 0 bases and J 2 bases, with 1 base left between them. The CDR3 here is CATSDLTYNEQFF. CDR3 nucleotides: TGTGCCACCAGTGATTTGACCTACAATGAGCAGTTCTTC.

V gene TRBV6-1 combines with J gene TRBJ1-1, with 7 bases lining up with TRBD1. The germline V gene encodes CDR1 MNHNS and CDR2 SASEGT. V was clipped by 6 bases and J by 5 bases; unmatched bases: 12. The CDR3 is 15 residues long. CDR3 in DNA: TGTGCCAGCAGACTCGGACAGGTTGGGCGAACTGAAGCTTTCTTT. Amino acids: CASRLGQVGRTEAFF.

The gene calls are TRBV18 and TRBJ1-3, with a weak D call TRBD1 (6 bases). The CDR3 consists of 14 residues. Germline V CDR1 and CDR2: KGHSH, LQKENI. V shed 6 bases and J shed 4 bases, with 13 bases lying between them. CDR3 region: CASSGGQQGNTIYF. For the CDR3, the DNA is TGTGCCAGCTCGGGTGGACAGCAAGGAAACACCATATATTTT.

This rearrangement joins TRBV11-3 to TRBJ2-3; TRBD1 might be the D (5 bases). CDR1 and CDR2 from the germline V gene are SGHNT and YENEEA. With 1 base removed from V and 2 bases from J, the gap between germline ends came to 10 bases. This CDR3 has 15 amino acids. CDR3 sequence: CASSLAWGNTDTQYF. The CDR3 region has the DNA TGTGCCAGCAGCTTAGCCTGGGGCAACACAGATACGCAGTATTTT.

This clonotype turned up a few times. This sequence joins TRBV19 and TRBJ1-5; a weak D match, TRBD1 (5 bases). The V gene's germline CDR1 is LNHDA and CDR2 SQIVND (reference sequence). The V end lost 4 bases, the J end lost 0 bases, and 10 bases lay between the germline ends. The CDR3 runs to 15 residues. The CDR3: CASSTSGYSNQPQHF. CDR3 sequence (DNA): TGTGCCAGTAGTACCTCAGGGTATAGCAATCAGCCCCAGCATTTT.

As DNA, the CDR3 is TGTGCCAGCAGTTTCGGAACGGTTGAAGCTTTCTTT. Translating it yields CASSFGTVEAFF. V gene TRBV12-3 or TRBV12-4 combines with J gene TRBJ1-1; unclear D gene. V lost 3 bases to trimming and J lost 7 bases, with 9 bases between them. This CDR3 is built from 12 residues.

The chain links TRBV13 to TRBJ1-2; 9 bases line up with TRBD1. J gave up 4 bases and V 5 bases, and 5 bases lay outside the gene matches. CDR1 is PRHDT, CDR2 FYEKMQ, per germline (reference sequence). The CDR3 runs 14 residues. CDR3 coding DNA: TGTGCCAGCAGCGGGACAGGGCAGGGCTATGGCTACACCTTC. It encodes CASSGTGQGYGYTF.

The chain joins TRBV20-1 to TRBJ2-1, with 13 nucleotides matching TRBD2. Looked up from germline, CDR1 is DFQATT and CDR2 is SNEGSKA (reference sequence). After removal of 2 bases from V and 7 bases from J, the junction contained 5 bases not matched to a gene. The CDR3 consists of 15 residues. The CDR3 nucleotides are TGCAGTGCTAGATCCCCGGGACTAGCGGGGAATGAGCAGTTCTTC. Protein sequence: CSARSPGLAGNEQFF.

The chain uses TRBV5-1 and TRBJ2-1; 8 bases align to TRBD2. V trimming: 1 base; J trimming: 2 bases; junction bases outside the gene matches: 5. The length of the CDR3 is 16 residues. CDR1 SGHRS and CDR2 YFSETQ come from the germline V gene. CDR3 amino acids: CASSLNQRGPYNEQFF. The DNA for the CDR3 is TGCGCCAGCAGCTTGAACCAGCGGGGGCCCTACAATGAGCAGTTCTTC.